This T cell receptor (beta chain) came from a study of metastatic and nonmetastatic thyroid tumors. Background on the study: Repertoire comparison spanned blood and tumor or nodule tissue of malignant and benign thyroid patients.

Deletions cut 1 base from V and 2 bases from J, with 8 bases between. Per germline, CDR1 LNHNV and CDR2 YYDKDF (reference sequence). This CDR3 has 14 residues. TCRdb used MiXCR to call clones anew from the PCR reads. The sample lists several thousand clones; about 33% were seen once. Patients were all untreated before their thyroid surgery. Only a few counts were recorded for this clone. The antigen remains undetermined. Study-wide findings and caveats: Benign nodules were reported to have significantly lower TCR beta diversity than malignant thyroid tumors, in blood and tumor.

Sequencing input: adjacent normal tissue. The V call is TRBV15, the J call TRBJ1-2; D unclear. The TCR was taken from a female donor with papillary thyroid cancer or a benign thyroid nodule (not recorded which). Some clones in this sample may be carry-over from other donors' samples. CDR3: CATSRGRGNYGYTF. In DNA form, the CDR3 reads TGTGCCACCAGCAGAGGTAGAGGGAACTATGGCTACACCTTC.